This note documents a single TCR beta chain sequence. Its target is not known. The sample comes from a study of T cells in localized non-small cell lung cancer. Findings and caveats of the study: Turning up in adjacent lung were a median approximately 57 of the top 100 tumor clones. Compared with tumor, uninvolved adjacent lung displayed greater T cell clonality, ranking highest overall. Because sequencing included only one region (of the tumor), heterogeneity remains possible. Longer survival (overall) was linked to higher T cell density in blood.

The CDR3 totals 13 residues. V dropped 6 bases and J dropped 4; count of bases not matched to a gene: 2. From germline, CDR1 is MNHNY and CDR2 SVGAGI (reference sequence). Here immunoSEQ multiplex PCR was the method, and the copy in TCRdb shows in-frame clones only, minus some. The sample lists 35,000 or so clones, 87% occurring once. J is TRBJ1-5 and V is TRBV6-6; the match to TRBD1 covers 8 bases. This sample comprised peripheral blood, obtained before any cancer treatment. The sequence was obtained from a woman between 40 and 69 years old with stage I lung adenocarcinoma. The CDR3 protein is CASSWTGNQPQHF. CDR3 sequence (DNA): TGTGCCAGCAGCTGGACAGGGAATCAGCCCCAGCATTTT.